The sequence of this TCR beta chain was determined in a study of T cell responses to AZD1222 COVID-19 vaccine. Overall study: Analysis merged second doses at about 4 or about 12 weeks. General study findings and limits: In the spike-specific TCR repertoire, nearly half reportedly target unmutated variant regions.

Germline CDR1 MNHEY, CDR2 SMNVEV (reference sequence). V was shortened by 5 bases and J by 2 bases, with 13 bases between the two germline ends. CDR3 length: 14 residues. Comments on this clone: The antigen is not known.

The table came from immunoSEQ multiplex PCR; TCRdb's copy has only in-frame clones and leaves some out. In the table there are tens of thousands of clones, about 92% of which are singletons. The chain employs TRBV27 and TRBJ2-7, with D unclear. The TCR originated in an adult in good health. The sample was peripheral blood, taken on day 0 of AZD1222 vaccination. The chain's CDR3 is CASSIPGSPYEQYF. In DNA, the CDR3 is TGTGCCAGCAGTATCCCAGGTTCCCCCTACGAGCAGTACTTC.